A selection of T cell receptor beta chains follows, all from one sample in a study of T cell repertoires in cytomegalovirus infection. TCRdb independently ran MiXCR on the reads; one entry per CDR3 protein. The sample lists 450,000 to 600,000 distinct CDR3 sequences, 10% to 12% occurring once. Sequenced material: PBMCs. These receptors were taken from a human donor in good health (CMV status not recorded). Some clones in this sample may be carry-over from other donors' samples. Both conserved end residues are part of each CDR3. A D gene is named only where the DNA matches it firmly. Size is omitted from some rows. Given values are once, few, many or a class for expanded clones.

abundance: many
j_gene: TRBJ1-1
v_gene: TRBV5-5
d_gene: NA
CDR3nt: TGTGCCAGCACCTACTCCTCCGGGACGGGCACTGAAGCTTTCTTT
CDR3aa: CASTYSSGTGTEAFF

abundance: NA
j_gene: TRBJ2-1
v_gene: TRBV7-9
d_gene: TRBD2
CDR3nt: TGTGCCAGCAGCTTAGGGAGCGGGAGCTCCTACAATGAGCAGTTCTTC
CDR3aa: CASSLGSGSSYNEQFF

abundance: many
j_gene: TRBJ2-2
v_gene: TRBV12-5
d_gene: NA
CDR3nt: TGTGCTAGTGGTTTGGAGGAGAACACCGGGGAGCTGTTTTTT
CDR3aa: CASGLEENTGELFF

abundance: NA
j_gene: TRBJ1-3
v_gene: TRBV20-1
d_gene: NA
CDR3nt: TGCAGTGCTAGAGCCCTCGGGGGGGGGTCCCCTGGAAACACCATATATTTT
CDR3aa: CSARALGGGSPGNTIYF

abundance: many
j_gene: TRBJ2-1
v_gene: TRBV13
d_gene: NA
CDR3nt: TGTGCCAGCAGCTTGGGTCCCGGGACAAATGTTGACAATGAGCAGTTCTTC
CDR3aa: CASSLGPGTNVDNEQFF

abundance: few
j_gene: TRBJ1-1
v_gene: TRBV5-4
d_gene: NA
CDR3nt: TGTGCCAGCAGTATTGGGTCGGGGACCGCTGAAGCTTTCTTT
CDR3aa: CASSIGSGTAEAFF

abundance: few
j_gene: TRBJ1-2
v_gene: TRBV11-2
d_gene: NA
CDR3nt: TGTGCCAGCAGCTCCATGGGGGGTGGCTACACCTTC
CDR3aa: CASSSMGGGYTF

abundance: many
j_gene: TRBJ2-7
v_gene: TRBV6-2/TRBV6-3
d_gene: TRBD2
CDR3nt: TGTGCCAGCAGTTACTCCTACGGGGCGGGGGGGCCCCACGAGCAGTACTTC
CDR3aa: CASSYSYGAGGPHEQYF

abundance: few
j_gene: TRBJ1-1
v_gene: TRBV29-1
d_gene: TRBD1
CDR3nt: TGCAGCGTCCGAGGGACAGGTGAAGCTTTCTTT
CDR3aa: CSVRGTGEAFF

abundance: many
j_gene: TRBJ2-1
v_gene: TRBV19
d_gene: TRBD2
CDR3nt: TGTGCCAGTAGTACTGATAGACAGCAATTGGGGGCTAGCGGGAGATCGGGGAATGAGCAGTTCTTC
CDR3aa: CASSTDRQQLGASGRSGNEQFF

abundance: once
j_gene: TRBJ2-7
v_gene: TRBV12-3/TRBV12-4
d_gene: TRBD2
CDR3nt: TGTGCCAGCAGCCCTACTAGCGGGGGCTCCGGGGGTTACGAGCAGTACTTC
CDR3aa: CASSPTSGGSGGYEQYF

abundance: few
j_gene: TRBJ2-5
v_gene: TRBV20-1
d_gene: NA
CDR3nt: TGCAGTGCTATCTGGAGACAAGAGACCCAGTACTTC
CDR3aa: CSAIWRQETQYF

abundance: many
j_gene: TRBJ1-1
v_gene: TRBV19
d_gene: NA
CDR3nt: TGTGCCAGTAGTAAGCTGGGCGTGACGGCCCTTGGGACTGAAGCTTTCTTT
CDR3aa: CASSKLGVTALGTEAFF

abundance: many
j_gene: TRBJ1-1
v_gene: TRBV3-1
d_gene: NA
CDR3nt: TGTGCCAGCAGCCCAACCTATTTCGTGAACACTGAAGCTTTCTTT
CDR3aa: CASSPTYFVNTEAFF

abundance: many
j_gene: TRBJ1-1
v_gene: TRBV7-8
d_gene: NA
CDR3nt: TGTGCCAGCAGCTTGTCGGGGTGGGCTGAAGCTTTCTTT
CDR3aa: CASSLSGWAEAFF

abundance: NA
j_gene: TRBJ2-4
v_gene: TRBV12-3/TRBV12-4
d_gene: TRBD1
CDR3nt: TGTGCCAGCAGCCTCCGACAGGGGAAAAACATTCAGTACTTC
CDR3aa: CASSLRQGKNIQYF

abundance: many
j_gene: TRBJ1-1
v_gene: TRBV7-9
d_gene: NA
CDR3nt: TGTGCCAGCAGCCCCCACCCGGCCGGGAGCACTGAAGCTTTCTTT
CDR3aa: CASSPHPAGSTEAFF

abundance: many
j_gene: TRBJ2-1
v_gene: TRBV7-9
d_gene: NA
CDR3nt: TGTGCCAGCAGCCTAGCAGGGGTTGGAGAGCAGTTCTTC
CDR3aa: CASSLAGVGEQFF

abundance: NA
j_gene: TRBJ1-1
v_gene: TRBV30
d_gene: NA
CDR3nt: TGTGCCTGCGATAGTAATACTGAAGCTTTCTTT
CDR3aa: CACDSNTEAFF

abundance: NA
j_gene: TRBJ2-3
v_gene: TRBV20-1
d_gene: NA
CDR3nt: TGCAGTGCTGGGCGCCGGGGCTCCTCTTCCACAGATACGCAGTATTTT
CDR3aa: CSAGRRGSSSTDTQYF

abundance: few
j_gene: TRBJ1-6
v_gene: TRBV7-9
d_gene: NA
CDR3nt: TGTGCCAGCAGCTTAGCAAGAGTCGGGAAGGGGAATTCACCCCTCCACTTT
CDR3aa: CASSLARVGKGNSPLHF

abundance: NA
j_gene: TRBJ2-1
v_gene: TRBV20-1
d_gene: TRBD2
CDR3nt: TGCAGTGCTAGACCCTTTGTGGCACTAGCGGGAGAATACAATGAGCAGTTCTTC
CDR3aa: CSARPFVALAGEYNEQFF

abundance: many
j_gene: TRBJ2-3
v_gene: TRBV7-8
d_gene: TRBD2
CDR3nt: TGTGCCAGCAGCCCCCGCCCTAGCGGGAGGGGCACAGATACGCAGTATTTT
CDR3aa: CASSPRPSGRGTDTQYF

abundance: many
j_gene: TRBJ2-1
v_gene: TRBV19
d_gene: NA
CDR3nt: TGTGCCAGTAGTACCACCGCCCGGGCCACTGAGCAGTTCTTC
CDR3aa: CASSTTARATEQFF

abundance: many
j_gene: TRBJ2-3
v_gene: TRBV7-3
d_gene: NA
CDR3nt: TGTGCCAGCAGCTTAACACCAGCCACAGATACGCAGTATTTT
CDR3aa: CASSLTPATDTQYF

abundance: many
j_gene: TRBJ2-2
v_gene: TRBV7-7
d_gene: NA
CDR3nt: TGTGCTAGCAGCCGTCGGGGCGCGAACACCGGGGAGCTGTTTTTT
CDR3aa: CASSRRGANTGELFF

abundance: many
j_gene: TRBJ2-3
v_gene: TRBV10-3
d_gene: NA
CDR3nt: TGTGCCATCAGAGAAGAGGGCAGCTTCTCCACAGATACGCAGTATTTT
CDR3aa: CAIREEGSFSTDTQYF

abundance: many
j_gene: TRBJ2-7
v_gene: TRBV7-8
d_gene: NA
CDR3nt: TGTGCCAGCAGCCCAATAGGAGACGAGCAGTACTTC
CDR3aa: CASSPIGDEQYF

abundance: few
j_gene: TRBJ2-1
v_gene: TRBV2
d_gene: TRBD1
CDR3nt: TGTGCCAGCAAGACAGGGGGAAGCAATGAGCAGTTCTTC
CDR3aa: CASKTGGSNEQFF

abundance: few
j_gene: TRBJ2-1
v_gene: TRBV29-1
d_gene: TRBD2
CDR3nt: TGCAGCGTTGAAGGGCGGGAGGCCTTTTCCTACAATGAGCAGTTCTTC
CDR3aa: CSVEGREAFSYNEQFF

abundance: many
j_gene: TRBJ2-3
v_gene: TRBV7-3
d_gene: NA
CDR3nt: TGTGCCAGCAGCCCCAATCCCACAGATACGCAGTATTTT
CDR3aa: CASSPNPTDTQYF

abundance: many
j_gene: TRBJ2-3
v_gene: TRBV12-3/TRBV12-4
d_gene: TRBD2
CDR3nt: TGTGCCAGCAGTGTGTACTCTGGGACTAGCGGGGCGGATACGCAGTATTTT
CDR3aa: CASSVYSGTSGADTQYF

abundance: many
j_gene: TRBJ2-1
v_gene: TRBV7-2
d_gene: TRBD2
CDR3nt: TGTGCCAGCAGCTTGGTCTCGGGAGGCGGGGAGAATGAGCAGTTCTTC
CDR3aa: CASSLVSGGGENEQFF

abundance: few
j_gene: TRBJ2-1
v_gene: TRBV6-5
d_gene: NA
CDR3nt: TGTGCCAGCAACAGAGGGGGGGGGGGAATTGAGCAGTTCTTC
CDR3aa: CASNRGGGGIEQFF

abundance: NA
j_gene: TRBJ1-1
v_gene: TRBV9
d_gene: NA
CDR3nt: TGTGCCAGCAGCGCGGACGGCTACACTGAAGCTTTCTTT
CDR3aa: CASSADGYTEAFF

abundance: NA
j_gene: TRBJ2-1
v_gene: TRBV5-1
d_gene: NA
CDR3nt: TGCGCCAGCAGCCCTCTCGGGGGGCGCAATGAGCAGTTCTTC
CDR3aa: CASSPLGGRNEQFF

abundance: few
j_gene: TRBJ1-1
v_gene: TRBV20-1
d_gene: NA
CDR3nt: TGCAGTGCTGCGAAGGACATGACGAACACTGAAGCTTTCTTT
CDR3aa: CSAAKDMTNTEAFF

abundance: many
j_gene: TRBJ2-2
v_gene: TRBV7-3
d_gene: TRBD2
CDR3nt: TGTGCCAGCAGCCCCCGGACTAGCAGGAAGAACACCGGGGAGCTGTTTTTT
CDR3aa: CASSPRTSRKNTGELFF

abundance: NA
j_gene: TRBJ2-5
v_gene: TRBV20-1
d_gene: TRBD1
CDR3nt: TGCAGTGCTCTGACAGGGGGCGAGGAGACCCAGTACTTC
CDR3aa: CSALTGGEETQYF

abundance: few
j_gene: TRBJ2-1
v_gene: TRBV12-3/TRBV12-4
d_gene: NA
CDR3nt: TGTGCCAGCAGTTTTGGCAGGGGTCCCTACAATGAGCAGTTCTTC
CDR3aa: CASSFGRGPYNEQFF

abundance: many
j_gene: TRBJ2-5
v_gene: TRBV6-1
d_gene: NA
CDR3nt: TGTGCCAGCAGTGCATGGATGGGGGAGACCCAGTACTTC
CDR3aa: CASSAWMGETQYF

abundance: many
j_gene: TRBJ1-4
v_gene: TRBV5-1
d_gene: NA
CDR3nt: TGCGCCAGCAGCCCAATGGCTAACTCCGCGGGTGGACTGTTTTTT
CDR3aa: CASSPMANSAGGLFF

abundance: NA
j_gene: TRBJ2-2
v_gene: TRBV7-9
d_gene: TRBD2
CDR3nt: TGTGCCAGCAGCCCCTCTCGGGAGGGGAACACCGGGGAGCTGTTTTTT
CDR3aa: CASSPSREGNTGELFF

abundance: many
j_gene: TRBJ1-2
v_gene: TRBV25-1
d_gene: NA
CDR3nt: TGTGCCAGCAGTGATGAGGTGGGGGCGCATGGCTACACCTTC
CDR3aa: CASSDEVGAHGYTF

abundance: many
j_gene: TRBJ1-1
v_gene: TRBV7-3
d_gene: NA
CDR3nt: TGTGCCAGCAGCCGCCACAAAGAGGACACTGAAGCTTTCTTT
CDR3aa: CASSRHKEDTEAFF

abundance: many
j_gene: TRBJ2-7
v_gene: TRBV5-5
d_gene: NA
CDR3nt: TGTGCCAGCACCCGTCTCCCAGGGTCACACGAGCAGTACTTC
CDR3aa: CASTRLPGSHEQYF

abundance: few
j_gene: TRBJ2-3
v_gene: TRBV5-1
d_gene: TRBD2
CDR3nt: TGCGCCAGCAGCCCCCTGGGTAGCGGGAGTAGGGATACGCAGTATTTT
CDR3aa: CASSPLGSGSRDTQYF

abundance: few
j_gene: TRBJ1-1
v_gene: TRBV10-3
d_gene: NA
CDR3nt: TGTGCCATCAGTTCACGGACGGGGAACACTGAAGCTTTCTTT
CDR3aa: CAISSRTGNTEAFF

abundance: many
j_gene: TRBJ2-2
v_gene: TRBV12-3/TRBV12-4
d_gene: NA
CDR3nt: TGTGCCAGCAGTTCCAGGCTCCTCCCCGGCACCGGGGAGCTGTTTTTT
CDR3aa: CASSSRLLPGTGELFF

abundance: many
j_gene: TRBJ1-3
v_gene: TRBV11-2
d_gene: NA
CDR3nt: TGTGCCAGCAGACCAGGGTTAGCTGGAAACACCATATATTTT
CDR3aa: CASRPGLAGNTIYF

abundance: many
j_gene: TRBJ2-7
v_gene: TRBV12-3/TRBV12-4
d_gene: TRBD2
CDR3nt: TGTGCCAGCCTCCGGGGGGGTCACGAGCAGTACTTC
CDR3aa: CASLRGGHEQYF

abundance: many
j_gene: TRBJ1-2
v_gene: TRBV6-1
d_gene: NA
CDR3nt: TGTGCCAGCAGTTCCCGGGGCTTTAAATGGAGGGGCTACACCTTC
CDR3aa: CASSSRGFKWRGYTF

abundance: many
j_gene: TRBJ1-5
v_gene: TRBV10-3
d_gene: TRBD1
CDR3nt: TGTGCCGTAAATGGACAGGGGGCCAATCAGCCCCAGCATTTT
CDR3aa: CAVNGQGANQPQHF

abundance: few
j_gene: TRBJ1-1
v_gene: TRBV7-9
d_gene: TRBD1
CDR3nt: TGTGCCAGCAGCTCTCTAGGGGGCCGGAATGAAGCTTTCTTT
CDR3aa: CASSSLGGRNEAFF

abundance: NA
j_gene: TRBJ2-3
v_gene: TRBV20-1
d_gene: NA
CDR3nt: TGCAGTGCTAGTGGCTCCGGCTTTTTCACAGATACGCAGTATTTT
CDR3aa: CSASGSGFFTDTQYF